This T cell receptor (beta chain) appears in the sequencing data of a study of blood T cell repertoires in COVID-19. The protocol was immunoSEQ multiplex PCR, while the TCRdb copy is restricted to in-frame clones and leaves out a portion. Of 15,000 to 20,000 clones in the sample, roughly 90% were seen once. This clone was seen a single time. Sequencing used peripheral blood. The receptor was derived from a man aged 35 to 55 with active COVID-19.

In DNA form, the CDR3 reads TGTGCCAGCAGCCAATTTGGACAGGGGAATTCACCCCTCCACTTT. This translates into CASSQFGQGNSPLHF. The V gene is TRBV4-2, the J gene TRBJ1-6; 9 nucleotides line up with TRBD1. Germline V CDR1 and CDR2: LGHNA, YNFKEQ. This CDR3 comprises 15 residues. Germline trimming cut 2 bases from V and 7 bases from J; bases unmatched to any gene: 3.